The 10 T cell receptor beta chains reported below all come from one sample, sequenced in a study of T cells after yellow fever vaccination. Each CDR3 protein is one row after TCRdb ran MiXCR on the 5' RACE reads. This table holds 250,000 or so distinct CDR3 sequences, more than 3.5% found once. The input for sequencing was PBMCs, taken 15 days after the yellow fever booster vaccination. These receptors were obtained from a man younger than 35 who received the YFV17D yellow fever vaccine.

This clonotype has ten or more counts. The chain employs TRBV5-1 and TRBJ2-5; D is tentatively TRBD1 or TRBD2 (6 bases each). The CDR3 is 16 residues long. Germline V gene lookup returns CDR1 SGHRS and CDR2 YFSETQ. V gave up 4 bases and J gave up 2 bases, with 18 bases separating them. Here the CDR3 DNA reads TGCGCCAGCAGCACCAGGGGTAGCGGACAACAAGAGACCCAGTACTTC. Translating it yields CASSTRGSGQQETQYF.

At least ten counts were recorded for this clonotype. CDR3 region: CASGRGDNEKLFF. The CDR3 DNA is TGCGCCAGCGGCAGGGGCGATAATGAAAAACTGTTTTTT. This chain links TRBV5-1 with TRBJ1-4, with D possibly TRBD1 on 6 matching bases. Trimming cost V 7 bases and J 4 bases, with 11 bases left between them. The CDR3 length is 13 residues. Looked up from germline, CDR1 is SGHRS and CDR2 is YFSETQ. Filled out from reference TRBV5-1 and TRBJ1-4, the complete variable domain reads KAGVTQTPRYLIKTRGQQVTLSCSPISGHRSVSWYQQTPGQGLQFLFEYFSETQRNKGNFPGRFSGRQFSNSRSEMNVSTLELGDSALYLCASGRGDNEKLFFGSGTQLSVL.

This clonotype was observed many times. The V gene is TRBV10-3, the J gene TRBJ1-1; 7 bases agree with TRBD1. Germline assignment: CDR1 ENHRY and CDR2 SYGVKD. J gave up 11 bases and V 11 bases, and 17 bases lay outside the gene matches. The CDR3 sequence is 13 residues long. The CDR3 region has the DNA TGTGCCGCCAAGACGACAGGGAAGGAAGGTGCTTTCTTT. This translates into CAAKTTGKEGAFF.

This clonotype occurred many times. The rearrangement joins TRBV9 to TRBJ2-1; D ambiguous. Germline V lookup: CDR1 SGDLS, CDR2 YYNGEE. This CDR3 has 15 amino acids. Trimming removed 2 bases from V and 2 bases from J, with 11 bases in between. Here the CDR3 DNA reads TGTGCCAGCAGCGTGGATGGCGGCACCTACAATGAGCAGTTCTTC. This gives the protein CASSVDGGTYNEQFF. The full variable domain, its missing parts supplied by reference TRBV9 and TRBJ2-1, is DSGVTQTPKHLITATGQRVTLRCSPRSGDLSVYWYQQSLDQGLQFLIQYYNGEERAKGNILERFSAQQFPDLHSELNLSSLELGDSALYFCASSVDGGTYNEQFFGPGTRLTVL.

Many counts were recorded for this clonotype. The genes are TRBV29-1 and TRBJ2-5; 8 positions match TRBD2. The CDR3 spans 15 residues. Germline values: CDR1 SQVTM, CDR2 ANQGSEA. V dropped 5 bases and J dropped 0; count of bases not matched to a gene: 8. In DNA form, the CDR3 reads TGCAGCGTTCTCGGGGGGGTCTTGTACCAAGAGACCCAGTACTTC. This gives the protein CSVLGGVLYQETQYF.

This clonotype was counted at least ten times. The chain employs TRBV29-1 and TRBJ2-2; no clear D. The germline V gene has CDR1 SQVTM and CDR2 ANQGSEA. V dropped 4 bases and J dropped 5 bases, with 11 bases sitting between them. The CDR3 loop spans 13 amino acids. CDR3 loop: CSVVVRRTGELFF. In DNA, the CDR3 is TGCAGCGTTGTAGTGAGGAGAACCGGGGAGCTGTTTTTT.

This clonotype showed up many times. The chain combines TRBV7-3 with TRBJ1-1, with a tentative D call TRBD1 (6 bases). The ends were cut back, 1 base at V and 1 base at J, with 19 bases in the middle. The CDR3 consists of 18 residues. Germline CDR1 is SGHTA and CDR2 is FQGTGA. The CDR3 here is CASSLRSGGAAGNTEAFF. CDR3 coding DNA: TGTGCCAGCAGCTTAAGGAGCGGGGGGGCCGCGGGGAACACTGAAGCTTTCTTT.

This clonotype showed up many times. CDR3 residues: CASSQQPYGYTF. Here the CDR3 DNA reads TGTGCCAGCAGCCAACAACCATATGGCTACACCTTC. The V call is TRBV7-2, the J call TRBJ1-2; D not certain. V lost 5 bases to trimming and J lost 5 bases, with 9 bases between them. Germline-derived CDR1 and CDR2 are SGHTA and FQGNSA. This CDR3 contains 12 residues.

A few counts support this clonotype. The chain employs TRBV5-1 and TRBJ1-5; possibly TRBD1 for D (5 bases). V gave up 0 bases and J gave up 8 bases, with 12 bases separating them. Germline V gene sequence: CDR1 SGHRS, CDR2 YFSETQ. The CDR3 is 14 amino acids. CDR3 sequence reads: CASSLGDGGEPQHF. CDR3 sequence (DNA): TGCGCCAGCAGCTTGGGGGACGGTGGGGAGCCCCAGCATTTT.

This clonotype has at least ten counts. The chain carries TRBV27 and TRBJ1-1; the D is unclear. V was cut by 8 bases and J by 1 base, with 11 bases left in between. CDR3 length: 13 residues. Germline V lookup: CDR1 MNHEY, CDR2 SMNVEV (reference sequence). The CDR3 DNA follows: TGTGCCAGCGGGTACACCCCGAACACTGAAGCTTTCTTT. It encodes CASGYTPNTEAFF.